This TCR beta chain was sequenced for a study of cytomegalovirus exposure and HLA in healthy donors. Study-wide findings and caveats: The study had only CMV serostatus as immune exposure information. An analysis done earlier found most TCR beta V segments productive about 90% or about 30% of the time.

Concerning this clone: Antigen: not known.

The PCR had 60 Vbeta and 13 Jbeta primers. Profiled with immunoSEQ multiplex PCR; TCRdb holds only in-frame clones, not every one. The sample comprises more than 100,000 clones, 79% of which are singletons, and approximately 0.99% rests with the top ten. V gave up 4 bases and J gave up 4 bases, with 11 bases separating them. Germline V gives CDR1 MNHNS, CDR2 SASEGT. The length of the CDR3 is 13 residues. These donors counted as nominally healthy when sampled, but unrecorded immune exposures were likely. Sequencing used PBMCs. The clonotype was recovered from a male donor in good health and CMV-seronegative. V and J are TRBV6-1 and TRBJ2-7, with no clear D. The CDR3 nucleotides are TGTGCCAGCAGTGTCTCCGACGGGTACGAGCAGTACTTC. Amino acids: CASSVSDGYEQYF.